This TCR beta chain was sequenced for a study of cytomegalovirus exposure and HLA in healthy donors. Per the germline V gene, CDR1 is LNHDA and CDR2 is SQIVND (reference sequence). V shed 7 bases and J 2 bases; nucleotides not matched to a gene: 3. CDR3 length: 13 amino acids. This clone has just a few counts. Donors showed nominal health when sampled, although they likely had unrecorded immune exposures. PCR was performed using 60 Vbeta and 13 Jbeta primers. Profiled with immunoSEQ multiplex PCR; TCRdb holds only in-frame clones, not every one. The data show roughly 120,000 clones, 55% to 70% seen once.

This receptor was obtained from a woman aged 25 to 39 in good health and CMV-seronegative. The chain carries TRBV19 and TRBJ1-1; 8 nucleotides align to TRBD1. The specimen was PBMCs. CDR3 in DNA: TGTGCCAGTAAGGACAGGGATAACACTGAAGCTTTCTTT. The encoded protein is CASKDRDNTEAFF.